This passage covers 4 T cell receptor beta chains from one sample sequenced in a study of Ad26.COV2.S vaccination and SARS-CoV-2 variants. The sample's treatment: approximately 18 received Ad26.COV2.S at low or high dose, single or two shots; about 5 received placebo; per-sample allocation not given. Samples were taken on day 63 after the first vaccine or placebo injection. Using immunoSEQ multiplex PCR, the repertoire was profiled, and TCRdb retains in-frame clones only, with some absent. The sample gives approximately 350,000 clones, about nine tenths of which show up once; around 3.6% is in the top ten. The sequencing used peripheral blood, collected in a trial of Ad26.COV2.S vaccine versus placebo. These receptors were obtained from a person between 18 and 60 years old who received the Ad26.COV2.S COVID-19 vaccine or a placebo.

The chain has TRBV5-5 and TRBJ1-1; possible D gene TRBD1, 6 bases. Germline values: CDR1 SGHKS, CDR2 YYEKEE (reference sequence). The length of the CDR3 is 17 residues. V was clipped by 2 bases and J by 1 base, with 18 bases between them. The CDR3 protein is CASSFQALPTGNTEAFF. The CDR3 DNA sequence: TGTGCCAGCAGCTTCCAGGCCCTTCCGACAGGGAACACTGAAGCTTTCTTT.

The table lists this clone with a count of one. The rearrangement links TRBV19 to TRBJ1-5; 10 nucleotides match TRBD1. The V and J ends lost 5 bases and 1 base, in that order; junction bases with no gene match: 11. Per the germline V gene, CDR1 is LNHDA and CDR2 is SQIVND (reference sequence). The CDR3 is 18 residues long. The CDR3 here is CASSSSGRDRGSNQPQHF. CDR3 nucleotides: TGTGCCAGTAGTTCATCCGGCCGGGACAGGGGAAGCAATCAGCCCCAGCATTTT.

CDR3 region: CASKLASTDTQYF. The CDR3 DNA follows: TGTGCCAGCAAACTAGCTTCCACAGATACGCAGTATTTT. The chain has TRBV7-2 and TRBJ2-3; possible D gene TRBD2, 6 bases. The CDR3 runs to 13 residues. Germline V gene lookup returns CDR1 SGHTA and CDR2 FQGNSA. The V end was cut by 7 bases, the J end by 2 bases, with 10 bases between. The complete variable domain, with remaining parts taken from reference TRBV7-2 and TRBJ2-3, reads GAGVSQSPSNKVTEKGKDVELRCDPISGHTALYWYRQSLGQGLEFLIYFQGNSAPDKSGLPSDRFSAERTGGSVSTLTIQRTQQEDSAVYLCASKLASTDTQYFGPGTRLTVL.

V is TRBV12-5 and J is TRBJ2-1; D unclear. Germline CDR1 and CDR2: LGHNT and FRNRAP. V was clipped by 1 base and J by 2 bases, with 9 bases between them. There are 15 residues in the CDR3. The CDR3: CASGLGAGTYNEQFF. The CDR3 coding sequence is TGTGCTAGTGGTTTGGGGGCCGGAACCTACAATGAGCAGTTCTTC.